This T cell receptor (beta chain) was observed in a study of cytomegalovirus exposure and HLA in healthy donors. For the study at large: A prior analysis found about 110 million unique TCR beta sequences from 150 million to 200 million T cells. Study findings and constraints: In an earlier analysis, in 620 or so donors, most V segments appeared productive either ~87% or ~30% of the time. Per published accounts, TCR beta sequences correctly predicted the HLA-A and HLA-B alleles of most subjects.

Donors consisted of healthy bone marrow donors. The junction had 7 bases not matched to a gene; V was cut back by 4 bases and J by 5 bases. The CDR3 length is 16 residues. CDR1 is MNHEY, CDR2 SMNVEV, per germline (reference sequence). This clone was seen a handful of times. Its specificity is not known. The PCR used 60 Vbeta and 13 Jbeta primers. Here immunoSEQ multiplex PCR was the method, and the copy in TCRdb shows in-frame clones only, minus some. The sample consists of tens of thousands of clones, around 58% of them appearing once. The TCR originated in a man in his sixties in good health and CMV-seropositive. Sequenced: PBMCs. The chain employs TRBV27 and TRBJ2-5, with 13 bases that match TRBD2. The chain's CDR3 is CASSSPGTSGIETQYF. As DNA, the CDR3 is TGTGCCAGCAGTTCACCCGGGACTAGCGGGATTGAGACCCAGTACTTC.